This entry lists 28 T cell receptor beta chains sequenced from one sample in a study of blood T cell repertoires in COVID-19. The repertoire was sequenced with immunoSEQ multiplex PCR; TCRdb's copy has only in-frame clones and lacks some. Of almost 200,000 clones in the sample, roughly 90% were seen once. Sequenced input: PBMCs or T cells enriched from blood (not recorded which). These receptors were taken from a woman aged 18-29 years who had recovered from COVID-19.

The rearrangement links TRBV5-1 to TRBJ2-5, with D unresolved. V was trimmed by 2 bases and J by 2 bases, leaving 13 bases between them. The V gene's germline CDR1 is SGHRS and CDR2 YFSETQ. The CDR3 contains 15 residues. CDR3 sequence reads: CASSFPPGSQETQYF. The CDR3 DNA follows: TGCGCCAGCAGCTTTCCACCAGGTTCGCAAGAGACCCAGTACTTC. The full variable domain, with the rest looked up from reference TRBV5-1 and TRBJ2-5, is KAGVTQTPRYLIKTRGQQVTLSCSPISGHRSVSWYQQTPGQGLQFLFEYFSETQRNKGNFPGRFSGRQFSNSRSEMNVSTLELGDSALYLCASSFPPGSQETQYFGPGTRLLVL.

The chain recombines TRBV12-3 or TRBV12-4 with TRBJ1-3; D not certain. The CDR3 consists of 12 residues. V gave up 7 bases and J gave up 7 bases, with 11 bases separating them. The CDR3 here is CASNSPRNTIYF. As DNA, the CDR3 is TGTGCCAGCAATTCCCCACGGAACACCATATATTTT.

DNA for the CDR3: TGTGCCACCAGCAGAGAATGGGACAGGGAGAGCCATGAGCAGTTCTTC. Its translation: CATSREWDRESHEQFF. V usage is TRBV15 and J usage is TRBJ2-1, with 9 bases aligning to TRBD1. The germline V gene has CDR1 LNHNV and CDR2 YYDKDF (reference sequence). The junction had 8 bases not matched to a gene; V was cut back by 0 bases and J by 8 bases. This CDR3 is 16 amino acids long.

This clone turned up a few times. The V call is TRBV10-3, the J call TRBJ2-3; 10 bases agree with TRBD2. After removal of 0 bases from V and 2 bases from J, the junction contained 5 bases not matched to a gene. Germline lookup yields CDR1 ENHRY and CDR2 SYGVKD. The CDR3 covers 17 residues. The CDR3 protein is CAISESSLAGVTDTQYF. The DNA of the CDR3 is TGTGCCATCAGTGAGTCTTCCCTAGCGGGAGTCACAGATACGCAGTATTTT.

This sequence joins TRBV12-3 or TRBV12-4 and TRBJ2-5; D perhaps matches TRBD2 (6 bases). This CDR3 region has 13 residues. V lost 6 bases, J lost 2 bases, and 10 bases lay in between. The CDR3 DNA reads TGTGCCAGCAGAGGACTAACTCAAGAGACCCAGTACTTC. It codes for CASRGLTQETQYF.

A single count supports this clone. The V gene is TRBV29-1, the J gene TRBJ2-2; 8 bases map to TRBD1. The CDR3 has 13 residues. CDR1 is SQVTM, CDR2 ANQGSEA, per germline. With 4 bases clipped from V and 4 bases from J, the junction kept 2 bases outside the gene matches. For the CDR3, the DNA is TGCAGCGTTGGAGACAGGGGCACCGGGGAGCTGTTTTTT. Translation gives CSVGDRGTGELFF.

This sequence joins TRBV11-2 and TRBJ1-2; 11 positions match TRBD1. V lost 1 base to trimming and J lost 12 bases; unmatched junction nucleotides: 13. CDR3 length equals 16 residues. Per germline, CDR1 SGHAT and CDR2 FQNNGV. The CDR3 reads CASSLGGNTGQGGHTF. The CDR3 DNA reads TGTGCCAGCAGCTTAGGAGGGAACACGGGACAGGGGGGTCACACCTTC.

The chain has TRBV5-6 and TRBJ2-5; 14 bases match TRBD2. V lost 0 bases and J lost 0; bases outside the gene matches: 4. The CDR3 totals 18 residues. The germline V gene has CDR1 SGHDT and CDR2 YYEEEE. DNA of the CDR3: TGTGCCAGCAGCTTGGTGGGACTAGCGGGAGAGTACCAAGAGACCCAGTACTTC. It encodes CASSLVGLAGEYQETQYF.

The chain couples TRBV11-2 to TRBJ2-5; D possibly corresponds to TRBD1 (6 bases). The CDR3 is made up of 16 amino acids. Trimming took 0 bases from V and 5 from J, leaving 16 bases between them. Germline V CDR1 and CDR2: SGHAT, FQNNGV. The chain's CDR3 is CASSLEGHVGLETQYF. For the CDR3, the DNA is TGTGCCAGCAGCTTAGAGGGACACGTTGGTCTGGAGACCCAGTACTTC.

The chain combines TRBV3-1 (or the pseudogene TRBV3-2) with TRBJ2-2; D unclear. CDR3 length: 13 amino acids. V was clipped by 6 bases and J by 4 bases, with 9 bases between them. CDR1 and CDR2 (germline): LGHDT, YNNKEL (reference sequence). The CDR3 DNA reads as TGTGCCAGCAGGGCCCCAGTCACCGGGGAGCTGTTTTTT. Translated: CASRAPVTGELFF.

J is TRBJ1-1 and V is TRBV18, with 7 bases aligning to TRBD1. Trimming removed 8 bases from V and 2 bases from J; junction bases left unmatched: 5. This CDR3 has 13 amino acids. Germline CDR1 reads KGHSH; CDR2 reads LQKENI. In DNA form, the CDR3 reads TGTGCCAGCCTGGAGGGGGCAAACACTGAAGCTTTCTTT. Translated, it gives CASLEGANTEAFF.

This chain links TRBV28 with TRBJ1-1; D call uncertain. V dropped 2 bases and J dropped 8 bases, with 6 bases sitting between them. From germline, CDR1 is MDHEN and CDR2 SYDVKM. The CDR3 length is 11 residues. The CDR3 nucleotides are TGTGCCAGCAGTTTAAAACACGAAGCTTTCTTT. Residues: CASSLKHEAFF. Full variable domain (remainder filled in from reference TRBV28 and TRBJ1-1): DVKVTQSSRYLVKRTGEKVFLECVQDMDHENMFWYRQDPGLGLRLIYFSYDVKMKEKGDIPEGYSVSREKKERFSLILESASTNQTSMYLCASSLKHEAFFGQGTRLTVV.

This rearrangement joins TRBV7-3 to TRBJ2-1, with D possibly TRBD1 on 5 matching bases. CDR1 and CDR2 (germline): SGHTA, FQGTGA. V lost 2 bases, J lost 8 bases, and 10 bases lay in between. CDR3 size: 13 residues. DNA of the CDR3: TGTGCCAGCAGCTTATATGGGGCCCATGAGCAGTTCTTC. Its translation: CASSLYGAHEQFF.

V is TRBV5-1 and J is TRBJ1-2; no definite D call. This CDR3 region has 19 residues. Germline lookup yields CDR1 SGHRS and CDR2 YFSETQ. V dropped 0 bases and J dropped 1 base, with 22 bases sitting between them. The CDR3 region has the DNA TGCGCCAGCAGCTTGGTTCCCCCCGATTCGGCAGGATATAACTATGGCTACACCTTC. It translates to CASSLVPPDSAGYNYGYTF.

The rearrangement uses TRBV3-1 (or the pseudogene TRBV3-2) and TRBJ2-1, with a tentative D call TRBD1 (5 bases). From germline, CDR1 is LGHDT and CDR2 YNNKEL (reference sequence). The CDR3 totals 19 residues. V was clipped by 4 bases and J by 0 bases, with 22 bases between them. The CDR3 region is CASSPRVMGRANSYNEQFF. CDR3 DNA sequence: TGTGCCAGCAGCCCCCGGGTAATGGGCAGGGCCAACTCCTACAATGAGCAGTTCTTC.

This clone was seen just once. CDR3 sequence reads: CASSQGQEAYQPQHF. Written as DNA, the CDR3 is TGTGCCAGCAGCCAAGGTCAGGAGGCCTATCAGCCCCAGCATTTT. The gene calls are TRBV3-1 (or the pseudogene TRBV3-2) and TRBJ1-5; no clear D gene. The V gene's germline CDR1 is LGHDT and CDR2 YNNKEL (reference sequence). The CDR3 covers 15 residues. The V gene lost 1 base and the J gene lost 5 bases, with 12 bases spanning the gap.

The V gene is TRBV10-3, the J gene TRBJ1-5; 7 positions match TRBD1. This CDR3 is built from 13 residues. V lost 6 bases and J lost 4; bases outside the gene matches: 3. Germline lookup yields CDR1 ENHRY and CDR2 SYGVKD. The CDR3, as DNA: TGTGCCATCAGGGGGGACAGTAATCAGCCCCAGCATTTT. Amino acid sequence: CAIRGDSNQPQHF.

The chain is built from TRBV7-9 and TRBJ1-6; possible D gene TRBD1, 6 bases. Trimming took 6 bases from V and 7 from J, leaving 16 bases between them. CDR3 size: 15 residues. CDR1 is SEHNR and CDR2 is FQNEAQ in the germline V gene (reference sequence). The CDR3 bases are TGTGCCAGCAGTCACCCCAGGGGAACGAATTCACCCCTCCACTTT. Its protein product is CASSHPRGTNSPLHF.

The chain carries TRBV5-4 and TRBJ2-3; the D gene is possibly TRBD1 (5 bases). CDR3 length: 15 residues. V was cut by 0 bases and J by 3 bases, with 11 bases left in between. CDR1 is SGHNT, CDR2 YYREEE, per germline (reference sequence). DNA of the CDR3: TGTGCCAGCAGCTTGGGGCAGGGCCGGACAGATACGCAGTATTTT. Protein sequence: CASSLGQGRTDTQYF.

The chain is built from TRBV28 and TRBJ1-2; 8 bases align to TRBD1. The germline V gene encodes CDR1 MDHEN and CDR2 SYDVKM. The V and J ends lost 11 bases and 7 bases, in that order; junction bases with no gene match: 9. The CDR3 covers 12 residues. CDR3 protein: CAGGQAAGGYTF. The CDR3 DNA follows: TGTGCCGGGGGACAGGCCGCGGGTGGCTACACCTTC.

The J gene is TRBJ1-2, the V gene TRBV28, with D hard to call. Germline CDR1 reads MDHEN; CDR2 reads SYDVKM. This CDR3 is built from 13 residues. V lost 7 bases and J lost 8, with 17 bases in between. CDR3: CASNWAGTLGYTF. The CDR3 nucleotides read TGTGCCAGCAACTGGGCAGGAACACTGGGCTACACCTTC.

CDR3 in DNA: TGTGCCACCGCGACTAGCGGGGGAGAGTCCTACAATGAGCAGTTCTTC. This encodes CATATSGGESYNEQFF. The chain has TRBV24-1 and TRBJ2-1, with 12 bases that match TRBD2. V shed 9 bases and J 1 base; nucleotides not matched to a gene: 6. The germline V gene encodes CDR1 KGHDR and CDR2 SFDVKD. The CDR3 spans 16 residues.

The chain couples TRBV3-1 (or the pseudogene TRBV3-2) to TRBJ1-5, with D maybe TRBD1 (5 bases). Germline CDR1 reads LGHDT; CDR2 reads YNNKEL (reference sequence). The V end was cut by 0 bases, the J end by 4 bases, with 10 bases between. The CDR3 runs to 15 residues. CDR3: CASSQDRSGNQPQHF. The CDR3 DNA reads TGTGCCAGCAGCCAAGATAGGTCAGGGAATCAGCCCCAGCATTTT.

This chain uses TRBV19 with TRBJ2-2; 7 bases agree with TRBD1. There are 14 residues in the CDR3. From germline, CDR1 is LNHDA and CDR2 SQIVND (reference sequence). Trimming cost V 1 base and J 8 bases; bases outside gene matches: 4. DNA for the CDR3: TGTGCCAGTAGTATAGGCAGGGGGTTGGGGGAGCTGTTTTTT. This gives the protein CASSIGRGLGELFF.

This sequence joins TRBV5-1 and TRBJ1-3; 8 positions match TRBD1. Germline V gene data show CDR1 as SGHRS and CDR2 as YFSETQ. The CDR3 is 17 residues long. V gave up 3 bases and J gave up 0 bases; unmatched junction bases: 8. In nucleotides, the CDR3 is TGCGCCAGCAGCTCGACCGGGACAGGCTCCTCTGGAAACACCATATATTTT. Protein sequence: CASSSTGTGSSGNTIYF.

The J gene is TRBJ2-5, the V gene TRBV3-1 (or the pseudogene TRBV3-2); tentative D call: TRBD2 (6 bases). Germline V gene lookup returns CDR1 LGHDT and CDR2 YNNKEL (reference sequence). The CDR3 covers 15 residues. With 5 bases removed from V and 0 bases from J, the gap between germline ends came to 13 bases. CDR3 protein: CASSTPGEHQETQYF. The CDR3 coding sequence is TGTGCCAGCAGCACCCCGGGGGAACACCAAGAGACCCAGTACTTC.

The gene calls are TRBV5-1 and TRBJ2-3; possibly TRBD2 for D (7 bases). The germline CDR1 and CDR2 sequences are SGHRS and YFSETQ. Trimming stripped 4 bases from V and 6 bases from J, with 18 bases between. The CDR3 runs to 15 residues. The CDR3 here is CASSRGGARTDTQYF. For the CDR3, the DNA is TGCGCCAGCAGCCGAGGGGGGGCGCGGACGGATACGCAGTATTTT.

The rearrangement joins TRBV10-1 to TRBJ1-1; the match to TRBD1 covers 10 bases. This CDR3 is built from 15 residues. The germline CDR1 and CDR2 sequences are WNHNN and SYGVQD (reference sequence). V lost 6 bases, J lost 1 base, and 5 bases stayed unmatched. The CDR3: CASSQTGGKNTEAFF. The CDR3 nucleotides read TGCGCCAGCAGCCAGACAGGGGGCAAGAACACTGAAGCTTTCTTT.